This T cell receptor (beta chain) is from a study of T-cell memory formation after mild COVID-19. TCR alpha and TCR beta cDNA libraries carrying sample barcodes and UMIs were produced by 5'RACE using constant-segment primers. Via MiXCR, TCRdb re-called the 5' RACE reads, giving one row per CDR3 protein. This sample yields some 280,000 distinct CDR3 sequences, of which 15% to 20% are seen a single time; roughly 20% belongs to the top ten. The germline V gene has CDR1 MGHRA and CDR2 YSYEKL. V lost 5 bases and J 5 bases, leaving 14 bases between the germline ends. The CDR3 has 14 residues. Sequencing was done on a sample of PBMCs or a T cell subset sorted from them (not recorded which). V gene TRBV4-1 combines with J gene TRBJ2-3; D is unresolved. The TCR sequence derives from a man aged 18-30 years who had mild COVID-19 (a few samples of this study predate the infection). Cell type and time point are not known. CDR3 amino acids: CASSSGPAGDTQYF. The CDR3 DNA follows: TGCGCCAGCAGCTCGGGCCCCGCTGGAGATACGCAGTATTTT.